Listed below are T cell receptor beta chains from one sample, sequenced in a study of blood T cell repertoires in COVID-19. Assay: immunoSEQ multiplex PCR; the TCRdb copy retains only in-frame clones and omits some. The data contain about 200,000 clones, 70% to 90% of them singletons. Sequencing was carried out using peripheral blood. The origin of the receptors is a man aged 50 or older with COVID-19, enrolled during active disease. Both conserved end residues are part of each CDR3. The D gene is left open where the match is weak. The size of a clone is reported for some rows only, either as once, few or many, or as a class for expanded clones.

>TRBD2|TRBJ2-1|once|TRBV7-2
CASSHRGDGYNEQFF
TGTGCCAGCAGCCACCGGGGGGACGGCTACAATGAGCAGTTCTTC
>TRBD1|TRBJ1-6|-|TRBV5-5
CASSLRDRSASPLHF
TGTGCCAGCAGCTTGAGGGACAGGAGTGCCTCACCCCTCCACTTT
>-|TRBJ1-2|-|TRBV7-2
CASSLSPGTKIYGYTF
TGTGCCAGCAGCTTAAGTCCCGGGACAAAGATCTATGGCTACACCTTC
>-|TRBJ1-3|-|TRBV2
CANGRGRDTIYF
TGTGCCAACGGTAGGGGTCGGGACACCATATATTTT
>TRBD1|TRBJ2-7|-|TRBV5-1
CASSWGQPSYEQYF
TGCGCCAGCAGCTGGGGACAGCCCTCCTACGAGCAGTACTTC
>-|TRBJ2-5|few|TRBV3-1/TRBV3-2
CASSQDYGWGRQETQYF
TGTGCCAGCAGCCAAGATTATGGGTGGGGGCGGCAAGAGACCCAGTACTTC
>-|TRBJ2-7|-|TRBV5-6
CASSPPRDGYEQYF
TGTGCCAGCAGCCCGCCGCGGGACGGGTACGAGCAGTACTTC
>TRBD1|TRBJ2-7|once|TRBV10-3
CAISESRTGSNEQYF
TGTGCCATCAGTGAGTCGAGGACAGGGTCAAACGAGCAGTACTTC
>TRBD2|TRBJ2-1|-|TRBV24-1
CATRGSGTSGRNEQFF
TGTGCCACCAGAGGCTCCGGGACTAGCGGGCGAAATGAGCAGTTCTTC
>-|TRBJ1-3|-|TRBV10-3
CAISESGKVEGTIYF
TGTGCCATCAGTGAGTCGGGGAAGGTGGAGGGCACCATATATTTT